This T cell receptor (beta chain) was sequenced during a study of blood T cell repertoires in COVID-19. This table comes from immunoSEQ multiplex PCR, and its TCRdb copy is limited to in-frame clones, with some not included. The sample yields 77,000 or so clones, 83% seen once. This CDR3 spans 14 amino acids. Germline lookup yields CDR1 SNHLY and CDR2 FYNNEI. The V and J ends lost 8 bases and 6 bases, in that order; junction bases with no gene match: 12. V gene TRBV2 combines with J gene TRBJ2-7, with TRBD1 matching over 8 bases. The material sequenced was peripheral blood. The source is a man in his thirties or forties with COVID-19, enrolled during active disease. CDR3 sequence (DNA): TGTGCCAGCGGAGGACAGGGAGTAGACTCCGAGCAGTACTTC. It yields the protein CASGGQGVDSEQYF.